The next 11 T cell receptor beta chains were all read from a single sample in a study of CD8 T cells in Susac syndrome. RNA in amounts of about 0.5 to 1 ug was reverse transcribed with random hexamers. TCRdb called the immunoSEQ multiplex PCR reads again in MiXCR, with one record for every CDR3 protein. The profile shows 210,000 or so distinct CDR3 sequences, 94% of them singletons. Sequencing used CD4+ T cells from PBMCs. Receptors originate from a human donor with Susac syndrome.

The J gene is TRBJ1-1, the V gene TRBV14; TRBD1 might be the D (5 bases). The ends were cut back, 1 base at V and 0 bases at J, with 12 bases in the middle. This CDR3 region has 16 residues. Looked up from germline, CDR1 is SGHDN and CDR2 is FVKESK. The CDR3 sequence is CASSQGPGSVNTEAFF. The DNA of the CDR3 is TGTGCCAGCAGCCAAGGCCCAGGGAGCGTGAACACTGAAGCTTTCTTT.

The CDR3 reads CASSQDLGEGGYEQYF. The CDR3 DNA reads TGCGCCAGCAGCCAAGATTTGGGGGAGGGCGGCTACGAGCAGTACTTC. The chain carries TRBV4-3 and TRBJ2-7, with TRBD2 matching 7 bases. CDR3 size: 16 residues. Germline V gives CDR1 LGHNA, CDR2 YSLEER. Trimming removed 0 bases from V and 3 bases from J; junction bases left unmatched: 8.

The V and J genes are TRBV29-1 and TRBJ2-2; D is perhaps TRBD2 (7 bases). Germline V gene data show CDR1 as SQVTM and CDR2 as ANQGSEA. The CDR3 length is 15 residues. The V end was cut by 3 bases, the J end by 4 bases, with 15 bases between. CDR3 residues: CSVENRDYATGELFF. CDR3 bases: TGCAGCGTTGAGAACAGGGACTACGCCACCGGGGAGCTGTTTTTT.

V gene TRBV12-3 or TRBV12-4 combines with J gene TRBJ2-3, with D possibly called TRBD1 or TRBD2 (6 bases each). Trimming removed 1 base at V and 4 bases at J, with 12 bases between. The CDR3 runs 15 residues. The CDR3 here is CASSLEGGRSDTQYF. The CDR3 DNA follows: TGTGCCAGCAGTTTAGAGGGGGGCCGTTCAGATACGCAGTATTTT.

The chain has TRBV10-3 and TRBJ2-7, with TRBD1 identical over 7 bases. Germline loops: CDR1 ENHRY, CDR2 SYGVKD. V gave up 11 bases and J gave up 1 base; unmatched junction bases: 14. CDR3 length equals 15 residues. CDR3 in DNA: TGTGCCGGGCCACTCACTCCGGGACAGTCCTACGAGCAGTACTTC. Its translation is CAGPLTPGQSYEQYF.

The chain recombines TRBV6-2 or TRBV6-3 with TRBJ2-7, with D perhaps matching TRBD2 (6 bases). The V end lost 7 bases, the J end lost 5 bases, and 12 bases lay between the germline ends. The CDR3 extends over 12 amino acids. In germline, CDR1 is MNHEY, CDR2 SVGEGT. CDR3 amino acids: CASTLPGDEQYF. The CDR3 DNA is TGTGCCAGCACCCTCCCGGGGGACGAGCAGTACTTC.

The chain links TRBV12-3 or TRBV12-4 to TRBJ1-4; 7 bases line up with TRBD1. CDR3 size: 16 residues. Trimming removed 5 bases from V and 6 bases from J; junction bases left unmatched: 12. CDR3 sequence reads: CASSLYRGPSDEKLFF. CDR3 bases: TGTGCCAGCAGTCTATACAGGGGACCGTCCGATGAAAAACTGTTTTTT.

The rearrangement uses TRBV20-1 and TRBJ2-2; TRBD1 might be the D (5 bases). The V gene lost 2 bases and the J gene lost 1 base, with 14 bases spanning the gap. In germline, CDR1 is DFQATT, CDR2 SNEGSKA (reference sequence). This CDR3 is built from 16 residues. CDR3 region: CSARKGQGLNTGELFF. CDR3 bases: TGCAGTGCTAGAAAGGGGCAGGGCTTGAACACCGGGGAGCTGTTTTTT.

The rearrangement joins TRBV19 to TRBJ1-1; D gene unclear. In germline, CDR1 is LNHDA, CDR2 SQIVND (reference sequence). The CDR3 runs 13 residues. With 3 bases removed from V and 11 bases from J, the gap between germline ends came to 16 bases. The CDR3 coding sequence is TGTGCCAGTAGTATCGAGGGCGCAGGCCGGGCTTTCTTT. Protein product: CASSIEGAGRAFF.

Written as DNA, the CDR3 is TGTGCCAGCACACCCCCCTGGGGGGGGGACAATGAGCAGTTCTTC. It translates to CASTPPWGGDNEQFF. The rearrangement joins TRBV28 to TRBJ2-1; 7 positions agree with TRBD2. The V and J ends lost 7 bases and 5 bases, in that order; junction bases with no gene match: 11. The CDR3 is 15 amino acids. In germline, CDR1 is MDHEN, CDR2 SYDVKM.

The V gene is TRBV12-3 or TRBV12-4, the J gene TRBJ1-1; tentatively, D is TRBD1 (5 bases). The CDR3 extends over 14 amino acids. V was clipped by 5 bases and J by 6 bases, with 16 bases between them. The DNA for the CDR3 is TGTGCCAGCAGTGGGCATGGAGGGGACGCTGAAGCTTTCTTT. Amino acids: CASSGHGGDAEAFF.